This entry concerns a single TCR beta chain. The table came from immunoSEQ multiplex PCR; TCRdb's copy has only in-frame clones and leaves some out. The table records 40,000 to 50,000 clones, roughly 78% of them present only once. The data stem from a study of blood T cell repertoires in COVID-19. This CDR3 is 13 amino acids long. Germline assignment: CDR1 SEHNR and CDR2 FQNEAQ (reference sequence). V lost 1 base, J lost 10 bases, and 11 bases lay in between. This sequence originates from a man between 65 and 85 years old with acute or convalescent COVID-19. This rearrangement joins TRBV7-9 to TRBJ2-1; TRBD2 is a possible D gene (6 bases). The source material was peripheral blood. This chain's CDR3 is CASSLEAGREQFF. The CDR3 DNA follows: TGTGCCAGCAGCTTAGAGGCAGGGAGGGAGCAGTTCTTC.